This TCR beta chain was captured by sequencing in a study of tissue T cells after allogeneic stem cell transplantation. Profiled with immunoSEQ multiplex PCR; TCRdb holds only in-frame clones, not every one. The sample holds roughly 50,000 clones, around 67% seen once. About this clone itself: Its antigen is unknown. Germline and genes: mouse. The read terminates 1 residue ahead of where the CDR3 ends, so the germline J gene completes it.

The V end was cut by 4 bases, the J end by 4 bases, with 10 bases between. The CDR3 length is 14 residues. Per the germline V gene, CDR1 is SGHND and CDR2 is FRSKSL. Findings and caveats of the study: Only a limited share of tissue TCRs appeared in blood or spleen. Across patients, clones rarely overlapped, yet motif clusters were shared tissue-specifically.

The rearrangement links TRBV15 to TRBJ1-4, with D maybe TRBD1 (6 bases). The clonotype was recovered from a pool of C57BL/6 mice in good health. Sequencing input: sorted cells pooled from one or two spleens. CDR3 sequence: CASSSGTNNERLFF. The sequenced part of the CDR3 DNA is TGTGCCAGCAGTTCCGGGACAAACAACGAAAGATTATTT.